The 27 T cell receptor beta chains in this list originate from one sample, sequenced in a study of T cell repertoires in cytomegalovirus infection (dated by TCRdb to between 2018 and 2021). Sequencing was carried out with an Illumina HiSeq 1500. The public reads were run again by TCRdb, first through fastp at Q25 and then through MiXCR, and only productive beta chains were kept. Entries that share a CDR3 protein sequence are merged under the most common genes and DNA. For this sample there are 250,000 to 300,000 distinct CDR3 sequences; over 15% appear just once. Of the sample, roughly 50% is held by the ten largest clones. Sequenced material: CD8+ T cells from PBMCs. These receptors were taken from a human donor in good health (CMV status not recorded). Some clones in this sample may be carry-over from other donors' samples.

The chain has TRBV5-1 and TRBJ2-3, with TRBD2 matching over 11 bases. V shed 8 bases, J shed 7 bases, and the junction held 6 bases outside the gene matches. The length of the CDR3 is 13 residues. CDR1 is SGHRS and CDR2 is YFSETQ in the germline V gene. The DNA for the CDR3 is TGCGCCAGTTCGACTAGCGGGGCCAATACGCAGTATTTT. It specifies CASSTSGANTQYF.

Many counts were recorded for this clonotype. The rearrangement links TRBV7-6 to TRBJ2-1; 9 nucleotides align to TRBD2. Germline loops: CDR1 SGHVS, CDR2 FNYEAQ. The CDR3 covers 17 residues. With V trimmed by 7 bases and J by 5 bases, 15 bases remained unmatched. CDR3 residues: CASTPLAGAAIDNEQFF. The CDR3 region has the DNA TGTGCCAGCACCCCCTTAGCGGGGGCCGCTATAGACAATGAGCAGTTCTTC.

The CDR3 DNA sequence: TGTGCCAGCAGTTACTCGGTGGGGGGGCCGCCTGATACGCAGTATTTT. Its translation is CASSYSVGGPPDTQYF. The chain recombines TRBV6-5 with TRBJ2-3; possible D gene TRBD2, 7 bases. Trimming removed 0 bases at V and 6 bases at J, with 16 bases between. The germline V gene has CDR1 MNHEY and CDR2 SVGAGI. The CDR3 consists of 16 residues.

The chain uses TRBV6-1 and TRBJ1-3; D not certain. The germline CDR1 and CDR2 sequences are MNHNS and SASEGT. V lost 5 bases and J 4 bases, leaving 9 bases between the germline ends. The CDR3 sequence is 13 residues long. The CDR3 sequence is CASSPSVGNTIYF. The CDR3 DNA is TGTGCCAGCAGTCCCTCTGTAGGAAACACCATATATTTT.

This chain connects TRBV5-6 to TRBJ2-7; D remains ambiguous. The CDR3 sequence is 12 residues long. CDR1 and CDR2 (germline): SGHDT, YYEEEE. The V end was cut by 4 bases, the J end by 7 bases, with 12 bases between. DNA of the CDR3: TGTGCCAGCAGCGCGAACGTACGGGAGCAGTACTTC. Translated, it gives CASSANVREQYF.

This clonotype was seen more than once but under ten times. The chain recombines TRBV6-2 or TRBV6-3 with TRBJ1-2, with unresolved D. The germline V and J ends were trimmed by 0 bases and 1 base, with 12 bases remaining between them. This CDR3 has 16 residues. Germline V CDR1 and CDR2: MNHEY, SVGEGT. CDR3 sequence reads: CASSYSPRELNYGYTF. The CDR3 DNA sequence: TGTGCCAGCAGTTACTCTCCGAGGGAACTTAACTATGGCTACACCTTC.

The table lists this clonotype with many counts. The chain recombines TRBV11-2 with TRBJ2-1; 8 bases fit TRBD2. Germline loops: CDR1 SGHAT, CDR2 FQNNGV. V was pared by 1 base and J by 3 bases, with 2 bases of the junction left unmatched. The CDR3 runs to 15 residues. CDR3 coding DNA: TGTGCCAGCAGCTTAGTAGCGGGGTACTACAATGAGCAGTTCTTC. This translates into CASSLVAGYYNEQFF.

This clonotype was counted ten times or more. V is TRBV29-1 and J is TRBJ2-2; D is tentatively TRBD1 or TRBD2 (5 bases each). The CDR3 spans 14 residues. Trimming stripped 3 bases from V and 6 bases from J, with 14 bases between. Germline V gene lookup returns CDR1 SQVTM and CDR2 ANQGSEA. For the CDR3, the DNA is TGCAGCGTTGACCCGTCTGGGGGTGCCGGGGAGCTGTTTTTT. Translated: CSVDPSGGAGELFF.

A single count supports this clonotype. This rearrangement joins TRBV2 to TRBJ2-7; D not certain. The CDR3 has 13 residues. Per germline, CDR1 SNHLY and CDR2 FYNNEI. The V end was cut by 6 bases, the J end by 7 bases, with 16 bases between. This CDR3 reads CASRPGRVEEQYF. DNA for the CDR3: TGTGCCAGCAGGCCGGGTAGGGTGGAGGAGCAGTACTTC.

There are many counts of this clonotype. V and J are TRBV27 and TRBJ1-1, with D perhaps matching TRBD1 (6 bases). Germline V gives CDR1 MNHEY, CDR2 SMNVEV (reference sequence). This CDR3 contains 14 residues. V lost 9 bases and J lost 3, with 17 bases in between. CDR3 sequence (DNA): TGTGCCAGTTCGGGGGCGGGATGGGACACTGAAGCTTTCTTT. It specifies CASSGAGWDTEAFF.

This clonotype was seen more than once but under ten times. The rearrangement uses TRBV28 and TRBJ1-1; no definite D call. The CDR3 spans 17 residues. V lost 2 bases and J 2 bases, leaving 18 bases between the germline ends. Germline V CDR1 and CDR2: MDHEN, SYDVKM. The CDR3 here is CASSLIRGGSVNTEAFF. In DNA, the CDR3 is TGTGCCAGCAGTTTAATTCGTGGTGGCAGCGTAAACACTGAAGCTTTCTTT.

The rearrangement uses TRBV10-3 and TRBJ2-1, with no clear D. Trimming took 0 bases from V and 3 from J, leaving 6 bases between them. The CDR3 is 14 residues long. Germline V gene data show CDR1 as ENHRY and CDR2 as SYGVKD. The CDR3 loop reads CAISESGFYNEQFF. The CDR3 DNA reads as TGTGCCATCAGTGAGTCTGGATTCTACAATGAGCAGTTCTTC.

This clonotype was observed at least ten times. The chain joins TRBV20-1 to TRBJ1-6, with D tentatively TRBD1 (6 bases). The germline V gene encodes CDR1 DFQATT and CDR2 SNEGSKA (reference sequence). This CDR3 has 17 amino acids. Trimming left V 0 bases short and J 0 bases short, with 12 bases between. The CDR3 region is CSARDPGDVSYNSPLHF. The CDR3 bases are TGCAGTGCTAGAGATCCAGGGGACGTCTCCTATAATTCACCCCTCCACTTT.

The chain carries TRBV20-1 and TRBJ2-1; D gene ambiguous. The CDR3 length is 12 residues. Trimming shortened V by 3 bases and J by 8 bases, and 11 bases separated the two germline ends. Germline lookup yields CDR1 DFQATT and CDR2 SNEGSKA (reference sequence). CDR3 region: CSASTQIDEQFF. In DNA form, the CDR3 reads TGCAGTGCTAGTACACAGATCGATGAGCAGTTCTTC.

This clonotype was detected ten times or more. V is TRBV7-6 and J is TRBJ2-7; D might be TRBD1 (7 bases). Germline CDR1 reads SGHVS; CDR2 reads FNYEAQ. This CDR3 is built from 16 residues. V lost 4 bases, J lost 3 bases, and 19 bases lay in between. The CDR3 sequence is CASSSPRGAISYEQYF. CDR3 in DNA: TGTGCCAGCAGCTCCCCCAGGGGGGCCATAAGCTACGAGCAGTACTTC.

This clonotype has a count of ten or more. The chain recombines TRBV7-9 with TRBJ1-2, with TRBD1 matching over 7 bases. The CDR3 is 14 residues long. Germline V gene lookup returns CDR1 SEHNR and CDR2 FQNEAQ (reference sequence). V was pared by 2 bases and J by 6 bases, with 6 bases of the junction left unmatched. As DNA, the CDR3 is TGTGCCAGCAGCTTATTGGCAGGGGGTGATGGCTACACCTTC. Its translation is CASSLLAGGDGYTF.

This clonotype was seen many times. V gene TRBV7-9 combines with J gene TRBJ2-5, with a weak D call TRBD1 (6 bases). From germline, CDR1 is SEHNR and CDR2 FQNEAQ (reference sequence). The V end was cut by 3 bases, the J end by 1 base, with 12 bases between. The CDR3 has 15 amino acids. The CDR3 DNA is TGTGCCAGCAGCTTCAGGGGAGACCGCCAAGAGACCCAGTACTTC. Amino acids: CASSFRGDRQETQYF.

CDR3 sequence (DNA): TGCGCCAGCAGACGCGGACAGGGGATGAACACTGAAGCTTTCTTT. The encoded protein is CASRRGQGMNTEAFF. The gene calls are TRBV5-1 and TRBJ1-1; TRBD1 aligns across 9 bases. There are 15 residues in the CDR3. Losses at the gene ends were 5 bases for V and 0 bases for J; bases not matched to a gene: 5. In germline, CDR1 is SGHRS, CDR2 YFSETQ.

This clonotype was observed a few times. The chain uses TRBV7-6 and TRBJ2-7; perhaps TRBD1 as D (8 bases). CDR3 length: 14 residues. Germline values: CDR1 SGHVS, CDR2 FNYEAQ. Trimming shortened V by 10 bases and J by 4 bases, and 20 bases separated the two germline ends. The CDR3 reads CATSHRGGGYEQYF. CDR3 in DNA: TGTGCCACCTCTCACAGGGGGGGTGGGTACGAGCAGTACTTC.

The CDR3 spells CASSQSRGQGSTEAFF. CDR3 sequence (DNA): TGTGCCAGCAGTCAGAGCCGGGGGCAAGGGTCGACTGAAGCTTTCTTT. The V call is TRBV6-2 or TRBV6-3, the J call TRBJ1-1, with D possibly matching TRBD1 (6 bases). The CDR3 spans 16 residues. CDR1 is MNHEY and CDR2 is SVGEGT in the germline V gene. The V end lost 5 bases, the J end lost 5 bases, and 21 bases lay between the germline ends.

This clonotype came up many times. The chain employs TRBV7-9 and TRBJ1-2; D unresolved. V lost 2 bases to trimming and J lost 8 bases, with 9 bases between them. The CDR3 has 12 residues. Germline lookup yields CDR1 SEHNR and CDR2 FQNEAQ (reference sequence). In DNA, the CDR3 is TGTGCCAGCAGCTTACGTTCTTGGGGCTACACCTTC. It is translated as CASSLRSWGYTF.

At least ten counts were recorded for this clonotype. The chain carries TRBV28 and TRBJ2-3; D perhaps matches TRBD1 (6 bases). This CDR3 spans 15 amino acids. Germline V gene lookup returns CDR1 MDHEN and CDR2 SYDVKM. V lost 4 bases, J lost 8 bases, and 19 bases lay in between. The CDR3 DNA sequence: TGTGCCAGCAGTTCCATAGAGACAGGAGACCGTACGCAGTATTTT. It is translated as CASSSIETGDRTQYF.

The genes are TRBV4-1 and TRBJ2-7, with D possibly matching TRBD1 (5 bases). Germline V gives CDR1 MGHRA, CDR2 YSYEKL. V was cut by 3 bases and J by 0 bases, with 15 bases left in between. The CDR3 length is 16 residues. CDR3 bases: TGCGCCAGCAGCCAGGATCCAAAGACAGTCTCCTACGAGCAGTACTTC. Protein sequence: CASSQDPKTVSYEQYF.

There are many counts of this clonotype. This chain connects TRBV20-1 to TRBJ2-1, with 11 bases matching TRBD2. Losses at the gene ends were 5 bases for V and 0 bases for J; bases not matched to a gene: 12. The length of the CDR3 is 18 residues. The germline V gene encodes CDR1 DFQATT and CDR2 SNEGSKA (reference sequence). The CDR3 region is CSAAGDSGGESSYNEQFF. The CDR3 bases are TGCAGTGCTGCCGGAGATAGCGGGGGGGAAAGCTCCTACAATGAGCAGTTCTTC.

In its sample, this clonotype was seen many times. The chain has TRBV7-9 and TRBJ2-3; D is unclear. Germline CDR1 SEHNR, CDR2 FQNEAQ (reference sequence). With 8 bases removed from V and 6 bases from J, the gap between germline ends came to 6 bases. The CDR3 is 10 residues long. The CDR3 here is CASVTDTQYF. Here the CDR3 DNA reads TGTGCCAGCGTTACCGATACGCAGTATTTT.

The gene calls are TRBV5-6 and TRBJ2-1; D remains unclear. Germline loops: CDR1 SGHDT, CDR2 YYEEEE. The CDR3 extends over 17 amino acids. The ends were cut back, 4 bases at V and 0 bases at J, with 17 bases in the middle. As DNA, the CDR3 is TGTGCCAGCAGCCCGCTGCCAGAATACAGCTCCTACAATGAGCAGTTCTTC. Its translation: CASSPLPEYSSYNEQFF.

The chain recombines TRBV5-6 with TRBJ1-1, with D maybe TRBD1 (5 bases). From germline, CDR1 is SGHDT and CDR2 YYEEEE. The CDR3 length is 12 residues. V was clipped by 4 bases and J by 4 bases, with 8 bases between them. The CDR3 spells CASSAGTTEAFF. CDR3 sequence (DNA): TGTGCCAGCAGCGCGGGGACCACTGAAGCTTTCTTT.